Detailed here is one T cell receptor (beta chain). Measured with immunoSEQ multiplex PCR; TCRdb has only the in-frame clones, and not every one. The sample lists about 85,000 clones, roughly 92% occurring once. V was pared by 7 bases and J by 5 bases, with 9 bases of the junction left unmatched. The V gene's germline CDR1 is SQVTM and CDR2 ANQGSEA. The CDR3 has 14 amino acids. The data belong to a study of T cell changes during pregnancy in multiple sclerosis. The sequence was collected from a female donor with multiple sclerosis, enrolled in a pregnancy study. The chain is built from TRBV29-1 and TRBJ1-4, with 8 positions matching TRBD1. The specimen comprised peripheral blood, sampled in the first trimester of pregnancy. CDR3 residues: CSASPDRVNEKLFF. The CDR3 nucleotides are TGCAGCGCCTCCCCGGACAGGGTGAATGAAAAACTGTTTTTT.